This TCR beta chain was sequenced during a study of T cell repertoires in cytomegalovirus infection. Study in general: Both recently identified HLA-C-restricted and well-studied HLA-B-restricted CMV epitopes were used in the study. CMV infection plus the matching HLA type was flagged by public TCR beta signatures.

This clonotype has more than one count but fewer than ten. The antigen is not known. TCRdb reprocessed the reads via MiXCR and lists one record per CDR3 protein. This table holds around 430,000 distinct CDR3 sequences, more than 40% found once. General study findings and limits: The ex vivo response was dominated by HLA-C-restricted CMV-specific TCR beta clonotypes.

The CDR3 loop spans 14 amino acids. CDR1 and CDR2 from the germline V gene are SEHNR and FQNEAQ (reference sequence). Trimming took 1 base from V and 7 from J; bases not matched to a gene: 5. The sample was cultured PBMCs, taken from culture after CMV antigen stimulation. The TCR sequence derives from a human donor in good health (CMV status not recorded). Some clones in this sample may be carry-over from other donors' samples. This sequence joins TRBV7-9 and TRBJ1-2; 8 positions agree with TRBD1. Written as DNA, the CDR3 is TGTGCCAGCAGCTTAGTCGCAGGGGGCGGTGGCTACACCTTC. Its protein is CASSLVAGGGGYTF.